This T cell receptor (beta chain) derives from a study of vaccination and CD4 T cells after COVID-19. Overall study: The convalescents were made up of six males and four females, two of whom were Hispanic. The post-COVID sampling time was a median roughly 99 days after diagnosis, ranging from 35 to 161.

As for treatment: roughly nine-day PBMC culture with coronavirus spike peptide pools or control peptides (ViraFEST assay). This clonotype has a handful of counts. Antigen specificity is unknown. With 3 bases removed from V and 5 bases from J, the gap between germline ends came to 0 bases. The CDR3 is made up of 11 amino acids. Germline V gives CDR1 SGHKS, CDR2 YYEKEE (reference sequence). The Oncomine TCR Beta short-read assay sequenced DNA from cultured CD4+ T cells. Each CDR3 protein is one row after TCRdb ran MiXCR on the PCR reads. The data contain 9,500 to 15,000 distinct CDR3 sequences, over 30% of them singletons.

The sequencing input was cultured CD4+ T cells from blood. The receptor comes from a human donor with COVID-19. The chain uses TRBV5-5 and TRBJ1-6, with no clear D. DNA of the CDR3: TGTGCCAGCAGCTATAATTCACCCCTCCACTTT. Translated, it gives CASSYNSPLHF.